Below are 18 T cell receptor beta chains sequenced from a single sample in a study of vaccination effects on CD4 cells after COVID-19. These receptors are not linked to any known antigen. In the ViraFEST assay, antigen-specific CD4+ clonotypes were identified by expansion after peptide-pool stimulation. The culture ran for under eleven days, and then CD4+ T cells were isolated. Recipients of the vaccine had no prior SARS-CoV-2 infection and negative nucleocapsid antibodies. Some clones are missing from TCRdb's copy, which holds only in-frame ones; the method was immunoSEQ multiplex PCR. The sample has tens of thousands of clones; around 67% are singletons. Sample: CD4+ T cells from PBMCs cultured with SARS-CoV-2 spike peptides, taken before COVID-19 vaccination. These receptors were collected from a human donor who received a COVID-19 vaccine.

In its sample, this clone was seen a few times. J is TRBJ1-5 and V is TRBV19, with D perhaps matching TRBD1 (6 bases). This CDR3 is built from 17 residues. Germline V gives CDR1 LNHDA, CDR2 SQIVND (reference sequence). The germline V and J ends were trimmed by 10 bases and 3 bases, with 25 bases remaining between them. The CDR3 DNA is TGTGCCACCACCTCCCAAACAGGGACAAATGACAATCAGCCCCAGCATTTT. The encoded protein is CATTSQTGTNDNQPQHF. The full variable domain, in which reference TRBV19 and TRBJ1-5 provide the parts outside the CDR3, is DGGITQSPKYLFRKEGQNVTLSCEQNLNHDAMYWYRQDPGQGLRLIYYSQIVNDFQKGDIAEGYSVSREKKESFPLTVTSAQKNPTAFYLCATTSQTGTNDNQPQHFGDGTRLSIL.

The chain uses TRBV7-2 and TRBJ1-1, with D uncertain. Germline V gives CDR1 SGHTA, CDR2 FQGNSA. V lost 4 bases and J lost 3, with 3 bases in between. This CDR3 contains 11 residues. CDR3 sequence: CASSSYTEAFF. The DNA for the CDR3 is TGTGCCAGCAGCTCATACACTGAAGCTTTCTTT.

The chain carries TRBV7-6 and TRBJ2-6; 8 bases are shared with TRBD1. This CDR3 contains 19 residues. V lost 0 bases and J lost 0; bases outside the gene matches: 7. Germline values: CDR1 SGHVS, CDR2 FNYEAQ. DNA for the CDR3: TGTGCCAGCAGCTTAGCCCCGGGACAGGACATCTCTGGGGCCAACGTCCTGACTTTC. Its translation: CASSLAPGQDISGANVLTF. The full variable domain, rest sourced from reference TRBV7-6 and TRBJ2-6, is GAGVSQSPRYKVTKRGQDVALRCDPISGHVSLYWYRQALGQGPEFLTYFNYEAQQDKSGLPNDRFSAERPEGSISTLTIQRTEQRDSAMYRCASSLAPGQDISGANVLTFGAGSRLTVL.

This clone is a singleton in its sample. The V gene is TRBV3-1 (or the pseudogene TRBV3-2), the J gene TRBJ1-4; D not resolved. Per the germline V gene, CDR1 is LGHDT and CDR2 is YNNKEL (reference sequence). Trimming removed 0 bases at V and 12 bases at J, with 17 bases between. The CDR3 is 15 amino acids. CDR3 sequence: CASSQDKIQVGELFF. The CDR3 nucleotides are TGTGCCAGCAGCCAAGATAAGATTCAAGTTGGGGAACTGTTTTTT.

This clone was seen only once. In DNA form, the CDR3 reads TGTGCCAGCACCCCCGGGAGACAGTATAATTCACCCCTCCACTTT. This gives the protein CASTPGRQYNSPLHF. The V gene is TRBV7-2, the J gene TRBJ1-6; the D gene is possibly TRBD1 (5 bases). Germline V gene sequence: CDR1 SGHTA, CDR2 FQGNSA. V was shortened by 7 bases and J by 4 bases, with 14 bases between the two germline ends. This CDR3 has 15 amino acids.

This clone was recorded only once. CDR3 in amino acids: CASSTMKAANEKLFF. CDR3 nucleotides: TGTGCCAGTAGTACAATGAAAGCGGCTAATGAAAAACTGTTTTTT. The chain recombines TRBV19 with TRBJ1-4; D is uncertain. With 4 bases removed from V and 3 bases from J, the gap between germline ends came to 12 bases. The CDR3 consists of 15 residues. In germline, CDR1 is LNHDA, CDR2 SQIVND (reference sequence).

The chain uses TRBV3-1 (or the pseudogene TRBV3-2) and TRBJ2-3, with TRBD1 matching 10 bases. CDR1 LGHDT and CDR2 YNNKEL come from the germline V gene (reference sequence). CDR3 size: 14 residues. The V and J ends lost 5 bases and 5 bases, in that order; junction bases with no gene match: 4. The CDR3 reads CASSEGQGKDTQYF. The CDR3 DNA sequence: TGTGCCAGCAGCGAGGGACAGGGGAAAGATACGCAGTATTTT.

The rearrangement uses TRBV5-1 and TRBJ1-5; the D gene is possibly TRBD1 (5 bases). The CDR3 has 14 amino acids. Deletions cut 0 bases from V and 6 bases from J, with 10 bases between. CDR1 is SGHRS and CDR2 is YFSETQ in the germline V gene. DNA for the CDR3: TGCGCCAGCAGCTTGGGAGGGCAGGGTCAGCCCCAGCATTTT. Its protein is CASSLGGQGQPQHF. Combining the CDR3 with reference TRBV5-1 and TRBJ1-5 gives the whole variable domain KAGVTQTPRYLIKTRGQQVTLSCSPISGHRSVSWYQQTPGQGLQFLFEYFSETQRNKGNFPGRFSGRQFSNSRSEMNVSTLELGDSALYLCASSLGGQGQPQHFGDGTRLSIL.

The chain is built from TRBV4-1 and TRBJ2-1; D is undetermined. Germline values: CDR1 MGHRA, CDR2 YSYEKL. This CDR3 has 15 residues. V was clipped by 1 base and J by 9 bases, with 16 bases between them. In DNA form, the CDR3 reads TGCGCCAGCAGCCAAGGCCTCTCTTTCATGGGTGAGCAGTTCTTC. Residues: CASSQGLSFMGEQFF.

The CDR3 nucleotides read TGTGCCAGCTCTTTTCGCGGTAAAGAGACCCAGTACTTC. Amino acids: CASSFRGKETQYF. The rearrangement joins TRBV9 to TRBJ2-5; no reliable D call. The CDR3 sequence is 13 residues long. V lost 7 bases, J lost 3 bases, and 13 bases lay in between. Germline V gene lookup returns CDR1 SGDLS and CDR2 YYNGEE.

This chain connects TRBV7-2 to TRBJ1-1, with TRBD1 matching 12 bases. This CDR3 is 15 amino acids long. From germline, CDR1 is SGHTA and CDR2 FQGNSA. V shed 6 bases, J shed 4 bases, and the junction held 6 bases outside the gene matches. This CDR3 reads CASSGTGGLGTEAFF. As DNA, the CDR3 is TGTGCCAGCAGTGGGACAGGGGGCTTAGGCACTGAAGCTTTCTTT.

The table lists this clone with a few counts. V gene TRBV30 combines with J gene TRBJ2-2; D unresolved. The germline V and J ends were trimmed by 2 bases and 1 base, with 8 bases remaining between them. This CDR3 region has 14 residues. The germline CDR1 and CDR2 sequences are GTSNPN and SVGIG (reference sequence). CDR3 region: CAWSLKGNTGELFF. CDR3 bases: TGTGCCTGGAGTCTAAAGGGGAACACCGGGGAGCTGTTTTTT.

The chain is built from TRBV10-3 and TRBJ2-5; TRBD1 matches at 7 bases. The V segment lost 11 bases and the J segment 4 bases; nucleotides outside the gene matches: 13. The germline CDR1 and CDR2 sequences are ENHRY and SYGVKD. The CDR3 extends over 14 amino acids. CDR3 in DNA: TGTGCCGCCTCGACAGGGTTGAAGGGAGAGACCCAGTACTTC. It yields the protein CAASTGLKGETQYF.

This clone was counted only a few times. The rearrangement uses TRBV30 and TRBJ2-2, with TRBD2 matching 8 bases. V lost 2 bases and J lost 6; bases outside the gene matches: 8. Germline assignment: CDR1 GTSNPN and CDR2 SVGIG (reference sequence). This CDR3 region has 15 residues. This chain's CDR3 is CAWSLSGSVAGELFF. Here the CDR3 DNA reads TGTGCCTGGAGTCTCAGCGGGAGTGTTGCCGGGGAGCTGTTTTTT.

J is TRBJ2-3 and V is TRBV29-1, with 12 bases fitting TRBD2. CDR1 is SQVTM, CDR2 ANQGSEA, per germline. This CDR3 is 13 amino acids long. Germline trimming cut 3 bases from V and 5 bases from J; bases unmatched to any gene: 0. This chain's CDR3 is CSVEGLAGDTQYF. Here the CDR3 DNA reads TGCAGCGTTGAGGGACTAGCGGGAGATACGCAGTATTTT.

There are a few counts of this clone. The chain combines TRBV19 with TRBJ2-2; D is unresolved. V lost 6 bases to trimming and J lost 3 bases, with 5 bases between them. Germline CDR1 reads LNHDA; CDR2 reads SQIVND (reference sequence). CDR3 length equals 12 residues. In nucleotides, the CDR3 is TGTGCCAGTAGGGTTGACACCGGGGAGCTGTTTTTT. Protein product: CASRVDTGELFF.

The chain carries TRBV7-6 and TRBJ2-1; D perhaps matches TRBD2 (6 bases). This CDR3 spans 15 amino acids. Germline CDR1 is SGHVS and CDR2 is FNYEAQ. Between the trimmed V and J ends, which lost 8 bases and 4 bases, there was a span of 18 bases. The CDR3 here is CASSLQSGPYNEQFF. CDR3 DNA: TGTGCCAGCTCTTTGCAGAGCGGGCCATACAATGAGCAGTTCTTC. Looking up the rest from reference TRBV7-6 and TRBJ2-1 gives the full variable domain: GAGVSQSPRYKVTKRGQDVALRCDPISGHVSLYWYRQALGQGPEFLTYFNYEAQQDKSGLPNDRFSAERPEGSISTLTIQRTEQRDSAMYRCASSLQSGPYNEQFFGPGTRLTVL.

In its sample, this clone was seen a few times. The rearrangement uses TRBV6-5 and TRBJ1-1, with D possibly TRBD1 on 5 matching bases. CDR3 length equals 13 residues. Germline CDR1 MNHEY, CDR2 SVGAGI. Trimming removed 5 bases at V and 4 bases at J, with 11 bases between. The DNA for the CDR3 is TGTGCCAGCAGTATGACAGTCCCCACTGAAGCTTTCTTT. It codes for CASSMTVPTEAFF.